This passage covers 10 T cell receptor beta chains from one sample sequenced in a study of early T cells in non-severe SARS-CoV-2 infection. TCRdb reanalysed the 5' RACE reads using MiXCR and keeps one entry per CDR3 protein. This table holds tens of thousands of distinct CDR3 sequences, over 10% found once. The sequenced sample was whole blood. These receptors came from an adult who was a healthcare worker with PCR-confirmed SARS-CoV-2 infection or an uninfected control (not recorded which).

V and J are TRBV6-1 and TRBJ2-7; TRBD1 agrees at 8 bases. The CDR3 has 20 amino acids. Germline values: CDR1 MNHNS, CDR2 SASEGT. The V and J ends lost 2 bases and 2 bases, in that order; junction bases with no gene match: 20. CDR3 loop: CASSEFGRGTGRSFAYEQYF. The CDR3 DNA follows: TGTGCCAGCAGTGAATTCGGTAGGGGGACAGGACGGTCTTTTGCCTACGAGCAGTACTTC.

In nucleotides, the CDR3 is TGTGCCAGCAGCCTTACATCAGGGGGCCCTGGGGCCAACGTCCTGACTTTC. Its protein is CASSLTSGGPGANVLTF. The chain has TRBV6-1 and TRBJ2-6, with 8 bases that match TRBD1. V was clipped by 6 bases and J by 2 bases; unmatched bases: 9. Germline CDR1 MNHNS, CDR2 SASEGT. This CDR3 has 17 residues.

This clonotype was observed at least ten times. The genes are TRBV19 and TRBJ2-7; D remains ambiguous. This CDR3 region has 14 residues. V was clipped by 10 bases and J by 0 bases, with 16 bases between them. Germline V gives CDR1 LNHDA, CDR2 SQIVND (reference sequence). In DNA form, the CDR3 reads TGTGCCATCCCGGTGGGTTCCCCCTCCTACGAGCAGTACTTC. Protein sequence: CAIPVGSPSYEQYF.

The chain has TRBV28 and TRBJ2-7, with 10 bases identical to TRBD2. The CDR3 covers 14 residues. The V gene end was trimmed by 6 bases and the J gene end by 4 bases; junction bases not matched to a gene: 6. Germline V gene sequence: CDR1 MDHEN, CDR2 SYDVKM. Written as DNA, the CDR3 is TGTGCCAGCAGCTTGACTAGCGGGTTGTACGAGCAGTACTTC. Its protein is CASSLTSGLYEQYF.

This clonotype was counted at least ten times. The genes are TRBV27 and TRBJ2-2; D might be TRBD2 (6 bases). The V gene lost 3 bases and the J gene lost 9 bases, with 11 bases spanning the gap. The CDR3 sequence is 13 residues long. The germline CDR1 and CDR2 sequences are MNHEY and SMNVEV (reference sequence). Here the CDR3 DNA reads TGTGCCAGCAGTTTTTCGCGGGAAAGGGAGCTGTTTTTT. Translating it yields CASSFSRERELFF.

This clonotype came up many times. The rearrangement joins TRBV5-5 to TRBJ1-1, with TRBD1 identical over 7 bases. There are 14 residues in the CDR3. The V gene end was trimmed by 1 base and the J gene end by 4 bases; junction bases not matched to a gene: 4. The germline gives CDR1 SGHKS, CDR2 YYEKEE (reference sequence). As DNA, the CDR3 is TGTGCCAGCAGCTTGCGGGGACAGCCCACTGAAGCTTTCTTT. This sequence encodes CASSLRGQPTEAFF. The full variable domain, in which reference TRBV5-5 and TRBJ1-1 provide the parts outside the CDR3, is DAGVTQSPTHLIKTRGQQVTLRCSPISGHKSVSWYQQVLGQGPQFIFQYYEKEERGRGNFPDRFSARQFPNYSSELNVNALLLGDSALYLCASSLRGQPTEAFFGQGTRLTVV.

The chain carries TRBV4-2 and TRBJ2-3; no firm D call. This CDR3 contains 11 residues. V was pared by 1 base and J by 6 bases, with 2 bases between. The germline V gene has CDR1 LGHNA and CDR2 YNFKEQ. CDR3 nucleotide sequence: TGTGCCAGCAGCCAAGCGGATACGCAGTATTTT. This sequence encodes CASSQADTQYF.

The V gene is TRBV4-2, the J gene TRBJ2-2; TRBD2 matches at 12 bases. CDR3 size: 18 residues. CDR1 is LGHNA and CDR2 is YNFKEQ in the germline V gene. Trimming took 4 bases from V and 4 from J; bases not matched to a gene: 10. The CDR3 DNA follows: TGTGCCAGCAGCCCGACACCGACTAGCGGGGGTGTCACCGGGGAGCTGTTTTTT. As protein: CASSPTPTSGGVTGELFF.

V usage is TRBV20-1 and J usage is TRBJ1-3; TRBD1 is a possible D gene (5 bases). Trimming left V 5 bases short and J 9 bases short, with 14 bases between. The CDR3 is 12 residues long. Germline loops: CDR1 DFQATT, CDR2 SNEGSKA (reference sequence). The CDR3 DNA reads TGCAGTGCTGCCCGACAGTTTGGCACCATATATTTT. This gives the protein CSAARQFGTIYF.

J is TRBJ1-1 and V is TRBV4-1, with a weak D call TRBD1 (6 bases). The germline V and J ends were trimmed by 4 bases and 0 bases, with 15 bases remaining between them. The germline V gene has CDR1 MGHRA and CDR2 YSYEKL. This CDR3 region has 16 residues. In DNA, the CDR3 is TGCGCCAGCAGCCGGAATCCGGGACAATTGAACACTGAAGCTTTCTTT. This codes for CASSRNPGQLNTEAFF.